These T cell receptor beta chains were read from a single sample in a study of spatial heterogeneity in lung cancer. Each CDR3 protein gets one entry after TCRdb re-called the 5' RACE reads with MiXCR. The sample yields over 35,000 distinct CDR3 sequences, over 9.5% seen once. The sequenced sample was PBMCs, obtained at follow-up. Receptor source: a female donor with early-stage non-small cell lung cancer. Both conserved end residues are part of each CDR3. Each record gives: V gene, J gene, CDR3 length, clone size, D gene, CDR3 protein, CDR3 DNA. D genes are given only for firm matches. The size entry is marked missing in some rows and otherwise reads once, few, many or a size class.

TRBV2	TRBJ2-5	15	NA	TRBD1	CASSEGTEYQETQYF	TGTGCCAGCAGTGAGGGGACAGAGTACCAAGAGACCCAGTACTTC
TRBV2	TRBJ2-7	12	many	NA	CASKEGPYEQYF	TGTGCCAGCAAGGAGGGACCCTACGAGCAGTACTTC
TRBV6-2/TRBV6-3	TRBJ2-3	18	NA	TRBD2	CASSLGLAGGVHTDTQYF	TGTGCCAGCAGTTTGGGACTAGCGGGGGGCGTCCACACAGATACGCAGTATTTT
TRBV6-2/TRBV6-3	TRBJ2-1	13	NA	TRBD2	CASSYVLAGEQFF	TGTGCCAGCAGTTACGTGCTAGCGGGAGAGCAGTTCTTC
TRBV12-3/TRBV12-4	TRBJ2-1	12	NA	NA	CASSPLGGGQFF	TGTGCCAGCAGTCCCCTGGGGGGCGGGCAGTTCTTC
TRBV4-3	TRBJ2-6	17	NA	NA	CASSQVYRGTGANVLTF	TGCGCCAGCAGCCAAGTTTATCGGGGGACTGGGGCCAACGTCCTGACTTTC
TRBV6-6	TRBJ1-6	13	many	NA	CASTLTRDSPLHF	TGTGCCAGCACCCTAACCAGGGATTCACCCCTCCACTTT
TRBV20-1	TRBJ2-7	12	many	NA	CSVRQGPYEQYF	TGCAGTGTACGGCAGGGCCCCTACGAGCAGTACTTC
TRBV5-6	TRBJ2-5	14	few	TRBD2	CASSWAGGQETQYF	TGTGCCAGCAGCTGGGCCGGGGGGCAAGAGACCCAGTACTTC
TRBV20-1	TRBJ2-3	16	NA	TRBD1	CSAPRGGTNPGDTQYF	TGCAGTGCCCCGAGAGGGGGCACAAACCCGGGAGATACGCAGTATTTT
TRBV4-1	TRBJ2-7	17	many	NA	CASSQVGGSRAPYEQYF	TGCGCCAGCAGCCAAGTTGGGGGGAGCAGGGCACCCTACGAGCAGTACTTC
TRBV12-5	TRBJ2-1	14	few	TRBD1	CASGLGTGDEEQFF	TGTGCTAGTGGTTTAGGGACAGGGGACGAGGAGCAGTTCTTC
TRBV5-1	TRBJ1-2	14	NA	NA	CASSEGLTNYGYTF	TGCGCCAGCAGCGAAGGGCTAACTAACTATGGCTACACCTTC
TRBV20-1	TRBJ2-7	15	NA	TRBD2	CSAPGTSGGRDEQYF	TGCAGTGCTCCCGGGACTAGCGGGGGTAGGGACGAGCAGTACTTC
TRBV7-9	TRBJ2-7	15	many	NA	CASSPRDLTTYEQYF	TGTGCCAGCAGCCCCCGGGACTTGACAACCTACGAGCAGTACTTC
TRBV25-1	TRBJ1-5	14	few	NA	CASSESGLYQPQHF	TGTGCCAGCAGTGAATCTGGACTATATCAGCCCCAGCATTTT
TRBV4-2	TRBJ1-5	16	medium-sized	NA	CASSQWQGIRNQPQHF	TGTGCCAGCAGCCAGTGGCAGGGGATTCGGAATCAGCCCCAGCATTTT
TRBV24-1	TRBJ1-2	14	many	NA	CATSPGSTNYGYTF	TGTGCCACCAGCCCCGGGAGTACTAACTATGGCTACACCTTC
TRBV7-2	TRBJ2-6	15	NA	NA	CASSPRDSGANVLTF	TGTGCCAGCAGCCCGAGGGACTCTGGGGCCAACGTCCTGACTTTC
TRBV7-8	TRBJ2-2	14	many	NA	CASSLDRVTGELFF	TGTGCCAGCAGCTTAGACAGGGTCACCGGGGAGCTGTTTTTT
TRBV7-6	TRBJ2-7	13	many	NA	CASSSFRSYEQYF	TGTGCCAGCAGCTCATTCAGATCCTACGAGCAGTACTTC
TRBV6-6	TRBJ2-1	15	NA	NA	CASSYGAALYNEQFF	TGTGCCAGCAGTTACGGCGCGGCCCTCTACAATGAGCAGTTCTTC
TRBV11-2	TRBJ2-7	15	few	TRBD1	CASSFGQGPSYEQYF	TGTGCCAGCAGCTTCGGACAGGGGCCCTCCTACGAGCAGTACTTC
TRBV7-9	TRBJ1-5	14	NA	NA	CASSWGGSNQPQHF	TGTGCCAGCAGCTGGGGGGGAAGCAATCAGCCCCAGCATTTT
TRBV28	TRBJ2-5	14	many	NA	CASSLLLGGETQYF	TGTGCCAGCAGTTTATTGTTGGGGGGAGAGACCCAGTACTTC
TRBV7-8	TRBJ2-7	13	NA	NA	CASSLDSNYEQYF	TGTGCCAGCAGCTTAGACAGCAACTACGAGCAGTACTTC
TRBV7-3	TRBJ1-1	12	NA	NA	CASSHGQTEAFF	TGTGCCAGCAGCCACGGACAGACTGAAGCTTTCTTT
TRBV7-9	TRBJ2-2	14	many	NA	CASSREANTGELFF	TGTGCCAGCAGCCGAGAGGCGAACACCGGGGAGCTGTTTTTT
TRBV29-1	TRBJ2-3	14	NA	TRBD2	CSIRLAGDPDTQYF	TGCAGCATACGACTAGCGGGGGACCCAGATACGCAGTATTTT
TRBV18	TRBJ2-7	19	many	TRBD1	CASSPSTGIMRGPAYEQYF	TGTGCCAGCTCACCTTCGACAGGGATAATGAGGGGTCCTGCCTACGAGCAGTACTTC
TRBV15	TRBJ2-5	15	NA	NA	CATSRTALARETQYF	TGTGCCACCAGCCGAACTGCACTAGCTCGGGAGACCCAGTACTTC
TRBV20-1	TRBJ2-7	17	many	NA	CSASPLRRGPTSYEQYF	TGCAGTGCTAGCCCCCTCCGGAGGGGGCCTACCTCCTACGAGCAGTACTTC
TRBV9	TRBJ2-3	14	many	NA	CASSVKTITDTQYF	TGTGCCAGCAGCGTAAAGACTATCACAGATACGCAGTATTTT
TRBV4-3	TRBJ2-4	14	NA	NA	CASSRGTRGNIQYF	TGCGCCAGCAGCCGAGGGACTCGAGGAAACATTCAGTACTTC
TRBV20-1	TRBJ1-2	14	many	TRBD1	CSARPGQAYYGYTF	TGCAGTGCTAGACCGGGACAGGCATACTATGGCTACACCTTC
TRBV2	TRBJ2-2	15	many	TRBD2	CASSELAGNTGELFF	TGTGCCAGCAGTGAACTAGCGGGGAACACCGGGGAGCTGTTTTTT
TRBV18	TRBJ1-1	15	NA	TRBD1	CASSYRGLGNTEAFF	TGTGCCAGCTCATACAGGGGGCTCGGGAACACTGAAGCTTTCTTT
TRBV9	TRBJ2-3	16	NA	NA	CASSVAPQRNTDTQYF	TGTGCCAGCAGCGTAGCTCCCCAGCGGAACACAGATACGCAGTATTTT
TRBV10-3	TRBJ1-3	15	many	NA	CAISGTASSGNTIYF	TGTGCCATCAGTGGGACAGCCAGCTCTGGAAACACCATATATTTT
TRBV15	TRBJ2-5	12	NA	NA	CATRGSGETQYF	TGTGCCACCAGAGGATCCGGAGAGACCCAGTACTTC
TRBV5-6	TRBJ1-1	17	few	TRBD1	CASSLAGWGQGNTEAFF	TGTGCCAGCAGCTTGGCGGGCTGGGGACAGGGGAACACTGAAGCTTTCTTT
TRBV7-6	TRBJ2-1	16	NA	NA	CASSLATHSSYNEQFF	TGTGCCAGCAGCTTAGCGACTCACAGCTCCTACAATGAGCAGTTCTTC
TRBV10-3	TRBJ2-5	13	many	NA	CAISRGEQETQYF	TGTGCCATCTCCAGAGGGGAACAAGAGACCCAGTACTTC
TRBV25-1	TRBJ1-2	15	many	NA	CASSRADTKRYGYTF	TGTGCCAGCAGTCGGGCGGATACCAAGCGCTATGGCTACACCTTC
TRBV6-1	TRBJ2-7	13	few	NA	CASSVGSSYEQYF	TGTGCCAGCAGTGTCGGTTCCTCCTACGAGCAGTACTTC
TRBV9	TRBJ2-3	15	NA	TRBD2	CASSAGTSRTDTQYF	TGTGCCAGCAGCGCCGGGACTAGCCGCACAGATACGCAGTATTTT
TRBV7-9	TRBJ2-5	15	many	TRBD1	CASSPQGGAQETQYF	TGTGCCAGCAGCCCTCAAGGGGGCGCCCAAGAGACCCAGTACTTC
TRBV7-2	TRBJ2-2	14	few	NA	CASSSPRGHRELFF	TGTGCCAGCAGCTCTCCTCGGGGGCACCGGGAGCTGTTTTTT
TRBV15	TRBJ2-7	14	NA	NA	CATSIGTSAYEQYF	TGTGCCACCAGTATCGGGACGTCTGCCTACGAGCAGTACTTC